This T cell receptor (beta chain) was found in a study of Graves' ophthalmopathy and Graves' hyperthyroidism. Study context: The study drew peripheral blood at initial diagnosis, before any treatment.

CDR3 regions of TCR beta were amplified from RNA transcripts. The first round was an RT-PCR with HTBI primers, and the second round was a multiplex PCR. TCRdb itself ran the multiplex PCR reads through MiXCR, one entry per CDR3 protein. The table includes some 350,000 distinct CDR3 sequences, about a sixth detected once. Hyperthyroidism counted as stable given no ophthalmopathy within 18 months of follow-up. This clonotype was counted at least ten times. This sequence originates from an adult woman with stable Graves' hyperthyroidism. Sample: peripheral blood.

In DNA, the CDR3 is TGTGCCAGCAGCCCCGAATGGGCGGGTATTAACGAGCAGTACTTC. It yields the protein CASSPEWAGINEQYF. The genes are TRBV7-8 and TRBJ2-7; TRBD2 is a possible D gene (5 bases). From germline, CDR1 is SGHVS and CDR2 FQNEAQ. This CDR3 has 15 amino acids. Trimming shortened V by 5 bases and J by 5 bases, and 19 bases separated the two germline ends.